Described below is a single TCR beta chain sequence and its context. Its target is unknown. The source of the sample is a study of T-cell memory formation after mild COVID-19. Whole-study findings and limits: Contracting CD4+ clones lay largely in CM and EM, with CD8+ ones residing in EMRA. The appearance of some responding clones in pre-infection memory suggested that cross-reactive memory joined.

TCRdb itself ran the 5' RACE reads through MiXCR, one entry per CDR3 protein. Of under 300,000 distinct CDR3 sequences in the sample, 15% to 20% were seen once. Germline-derived CDR1 and CDR2 are SGHDN and FVKESK. The CDR3 loop spans 14 amino acids. Trimming cost V 7 bases and J 3 bases, with 15 bases left between them. This clonotype originated in a man aged 18 to 30 who had mild COVID-19 (a few samples of this study predate the infection). Cell type and time point are not known. The sequenced material came from PBMCs or a T cell subset sorted from them (not recorded which). V and J are TRBV14 and TRBJ1-1, with D tentatively TRBD1 (6 bases). CDR3 region: CASTRQAVDTEAFF. For the CDR3, the DNA is TGTGCCAGCACCCGACAGGCGGTCGACACTGAAGCTTTCTTT.